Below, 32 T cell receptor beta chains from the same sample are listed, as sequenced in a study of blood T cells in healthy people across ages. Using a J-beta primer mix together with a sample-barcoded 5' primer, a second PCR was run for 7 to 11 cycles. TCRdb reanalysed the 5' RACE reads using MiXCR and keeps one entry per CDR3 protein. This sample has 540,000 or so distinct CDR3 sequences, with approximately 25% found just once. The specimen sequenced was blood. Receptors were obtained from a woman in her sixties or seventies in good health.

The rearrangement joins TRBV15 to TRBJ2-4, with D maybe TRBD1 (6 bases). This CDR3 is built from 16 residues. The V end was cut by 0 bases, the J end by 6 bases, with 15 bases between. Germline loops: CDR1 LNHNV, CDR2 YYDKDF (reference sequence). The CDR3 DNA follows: TGTGCCACCAGCAGAGACCGAATGACAGGATTAAACATTCAGTACTTC. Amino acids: CATSRDRMTGLNIQYF.

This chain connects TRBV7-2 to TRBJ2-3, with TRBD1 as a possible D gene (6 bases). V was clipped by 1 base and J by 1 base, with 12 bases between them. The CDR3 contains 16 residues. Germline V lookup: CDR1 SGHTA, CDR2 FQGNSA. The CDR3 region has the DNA TGTGCCAGCAGCTTAGATAGGGGGTTCGGCACAGATACGCAGTATTTT. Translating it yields CASSLDRGFGTDTQYF.

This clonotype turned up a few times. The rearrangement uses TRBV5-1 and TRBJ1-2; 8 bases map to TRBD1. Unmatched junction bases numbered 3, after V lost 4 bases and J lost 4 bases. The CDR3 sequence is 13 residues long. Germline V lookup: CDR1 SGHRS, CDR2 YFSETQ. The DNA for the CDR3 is TGCGCCAGCAGCCCAGGGGGCCTCTATGGCTACACCTTC. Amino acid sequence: CASSPGGLYGYTF.

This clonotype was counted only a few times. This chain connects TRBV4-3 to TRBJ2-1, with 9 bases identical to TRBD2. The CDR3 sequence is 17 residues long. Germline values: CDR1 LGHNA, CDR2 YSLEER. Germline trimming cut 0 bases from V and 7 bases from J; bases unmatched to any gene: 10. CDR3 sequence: CASSQDLMRGGRNEQFF. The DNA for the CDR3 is TGCGCCAGCAGCCAAGATCTCATGCGGGGGGGCAGGAATGAGCAGTTCTTC.

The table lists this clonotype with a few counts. CDR3 nucleotides: TGCAGTGCTAGAGAGGCTGAGGATACGCAGTATTTT. The encoded protein is CSAREAEDTQYF. The V and J genes are TRBV20-1 and TRBJ2-3; D call uncertain. Looked up from germline, CDR1 is DFQATT and CDR2 is SNEGSKA (reference sequence). CDR3 length: 12 amino acids. V was pared by 0 bases and J by 6 bases, with 7 bases between.

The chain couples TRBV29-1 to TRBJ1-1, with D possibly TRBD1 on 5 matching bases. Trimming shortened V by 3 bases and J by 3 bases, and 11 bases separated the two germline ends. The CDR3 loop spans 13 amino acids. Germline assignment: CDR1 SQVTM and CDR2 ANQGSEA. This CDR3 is CSVEGDRYTEAFF. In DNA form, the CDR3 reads TGCAGCGTTGAGGGGGATCGGTACACTGAAGCTTTCTTT.

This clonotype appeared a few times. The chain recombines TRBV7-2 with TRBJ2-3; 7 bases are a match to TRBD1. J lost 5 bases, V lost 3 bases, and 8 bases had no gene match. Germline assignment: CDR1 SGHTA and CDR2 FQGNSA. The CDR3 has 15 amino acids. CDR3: CASSFLRGPIDTQYF. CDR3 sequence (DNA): TGTGCCAGCAGCTTTCTGAGGGGGCCAATAGATACGCAGTATTTT.

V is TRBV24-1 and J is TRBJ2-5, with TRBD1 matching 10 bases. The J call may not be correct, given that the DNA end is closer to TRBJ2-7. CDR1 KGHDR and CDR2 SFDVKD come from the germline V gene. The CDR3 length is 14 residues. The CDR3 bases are TGTGCCACCAGTGGGGGACAGGGGACCTACGAGCAGTACTTC. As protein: CATSGGQGTYEQYF.

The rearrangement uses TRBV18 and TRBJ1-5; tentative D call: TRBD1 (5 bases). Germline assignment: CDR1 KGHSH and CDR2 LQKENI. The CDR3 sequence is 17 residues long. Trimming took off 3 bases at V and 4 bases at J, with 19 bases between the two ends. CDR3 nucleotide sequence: TGTGCCAGCTCACCTATTGCCGGGACTGGACAAAATCAGCCCCAGCATTTT. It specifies CASSPIAGTGQNQPQHF.

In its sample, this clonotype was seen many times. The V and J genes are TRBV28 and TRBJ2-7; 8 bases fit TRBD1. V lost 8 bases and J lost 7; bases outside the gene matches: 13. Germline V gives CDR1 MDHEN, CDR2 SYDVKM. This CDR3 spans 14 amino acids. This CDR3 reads CASAPAGQGQEQYF. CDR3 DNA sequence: TGTGCCAGCGCCCCCGCCGGACAGGGTCAGGAGCAGTACTTC.

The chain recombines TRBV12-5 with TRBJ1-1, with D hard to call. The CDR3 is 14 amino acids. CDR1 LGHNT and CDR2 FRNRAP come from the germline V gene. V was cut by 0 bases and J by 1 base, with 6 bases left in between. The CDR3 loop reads CASGLVGQNTEAFF. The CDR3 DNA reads TGTGCTAGTGGTTTGGTTGGTCAGAACACTGAAGCTTTCTTT.

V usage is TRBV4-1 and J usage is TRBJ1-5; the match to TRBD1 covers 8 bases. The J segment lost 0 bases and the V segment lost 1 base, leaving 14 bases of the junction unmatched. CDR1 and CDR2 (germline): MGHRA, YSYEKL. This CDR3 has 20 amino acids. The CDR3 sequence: CASSQVGRGRLRGSNQPQHF. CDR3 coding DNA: TGCGCCAGCAGCCAAGTAGGCAGGGGGCGCTTAAGGGGTAGCAATCAGCCCCAGCATTTT.

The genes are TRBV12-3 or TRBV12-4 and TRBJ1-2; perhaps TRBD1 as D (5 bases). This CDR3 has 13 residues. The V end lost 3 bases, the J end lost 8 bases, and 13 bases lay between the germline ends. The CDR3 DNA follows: TGTGCCAGCAGTTTTGGACACCCCGGCGGCTACACCTTC. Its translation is CASSFGHPGGYTF.

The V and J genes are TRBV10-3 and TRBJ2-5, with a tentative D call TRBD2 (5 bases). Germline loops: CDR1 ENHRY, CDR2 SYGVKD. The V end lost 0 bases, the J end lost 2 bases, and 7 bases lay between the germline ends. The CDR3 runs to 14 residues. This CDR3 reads CAISESRDQETQYF. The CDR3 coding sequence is TGTGCCATCAGTGAGTCCCGGGATCAAGAGACCCAGTACTTC.

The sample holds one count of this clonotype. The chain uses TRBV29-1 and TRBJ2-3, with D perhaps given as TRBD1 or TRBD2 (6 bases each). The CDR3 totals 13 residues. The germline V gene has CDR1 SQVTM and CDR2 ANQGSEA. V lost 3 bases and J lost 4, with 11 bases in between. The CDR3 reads CSVDRGLADTQYF. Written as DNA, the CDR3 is TGCAGCGTTGATCGGGGGCTCGCAGATACGCAGTATTTT.

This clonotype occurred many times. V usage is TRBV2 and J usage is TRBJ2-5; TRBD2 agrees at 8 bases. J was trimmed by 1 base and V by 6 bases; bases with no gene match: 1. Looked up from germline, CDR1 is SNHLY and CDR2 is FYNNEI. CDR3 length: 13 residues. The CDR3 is CASRRGVQETQYF. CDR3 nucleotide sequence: TGTGCCAGCAGGCGGGGGGTCCAAGAGACCCAGTACTTC.

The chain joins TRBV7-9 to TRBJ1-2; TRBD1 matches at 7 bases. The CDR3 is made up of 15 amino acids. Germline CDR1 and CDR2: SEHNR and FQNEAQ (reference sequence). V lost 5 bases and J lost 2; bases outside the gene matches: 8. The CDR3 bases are TGTGCCAGCAGCCTAAGGGGGCAGGGGAACTATGGCTACACCTTC. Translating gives CASSLRGQGNYGYTF.

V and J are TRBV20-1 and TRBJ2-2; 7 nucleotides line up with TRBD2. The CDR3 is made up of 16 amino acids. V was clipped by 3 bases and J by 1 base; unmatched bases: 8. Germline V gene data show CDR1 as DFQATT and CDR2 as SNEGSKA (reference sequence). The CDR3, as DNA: TGCAGTGCTAGCCACGAAAAGCGGGGGAACACCGGGGAGCTGTTTTTT. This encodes CSASHEKRGNTGELFF.

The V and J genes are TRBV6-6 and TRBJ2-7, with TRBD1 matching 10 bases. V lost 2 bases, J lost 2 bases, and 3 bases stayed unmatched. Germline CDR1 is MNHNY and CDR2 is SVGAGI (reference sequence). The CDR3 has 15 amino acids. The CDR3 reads CASSYVGQGTYEQYF. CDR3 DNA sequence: TGTGCCAGCAGTTACGTGGGACAGGGGACCTACGAGCAGTACTTC.

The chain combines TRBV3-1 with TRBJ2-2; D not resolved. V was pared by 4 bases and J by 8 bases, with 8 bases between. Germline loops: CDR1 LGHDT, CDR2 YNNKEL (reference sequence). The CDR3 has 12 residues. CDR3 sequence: CASSPLRGELFF. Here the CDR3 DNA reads TGTGCCAGCAGCCCCCTGAGGGGGGAGCTGTTTTTT.

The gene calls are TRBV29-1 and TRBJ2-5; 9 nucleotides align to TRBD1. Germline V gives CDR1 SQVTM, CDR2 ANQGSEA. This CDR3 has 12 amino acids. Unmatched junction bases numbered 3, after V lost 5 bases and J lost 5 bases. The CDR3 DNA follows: TGCAGCGTTACAGGGGGCCAGGAGACCCAGTACTTC. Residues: CSVTGGQETQYF.

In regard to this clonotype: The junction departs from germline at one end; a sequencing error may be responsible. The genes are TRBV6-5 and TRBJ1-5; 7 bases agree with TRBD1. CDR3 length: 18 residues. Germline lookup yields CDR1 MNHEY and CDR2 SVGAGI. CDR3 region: CASSLDREERHSNRPQHF. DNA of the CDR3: TGTGCCAGCAGTCTCGACAGGGAGGAGCGCCATAGCAATCGGCCCCAGCATTTT.

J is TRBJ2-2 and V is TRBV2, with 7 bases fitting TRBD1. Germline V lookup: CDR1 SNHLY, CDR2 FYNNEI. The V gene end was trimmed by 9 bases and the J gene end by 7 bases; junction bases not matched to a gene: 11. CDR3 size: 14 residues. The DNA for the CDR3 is TGTGCCAGTAAACCGGGACAGACTTACGGGGAGCTGTTTTTT. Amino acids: CASKPGQTYGELFF.

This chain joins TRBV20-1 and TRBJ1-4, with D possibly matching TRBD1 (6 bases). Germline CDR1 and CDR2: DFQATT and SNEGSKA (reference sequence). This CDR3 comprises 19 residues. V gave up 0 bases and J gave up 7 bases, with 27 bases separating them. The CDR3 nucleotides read TGCAGTGCTAGAGAAATCCCGGGAAGCGGTGGCAGGGGCGGTGAAAAACTGTTTTTT. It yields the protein CSAREIPGSGGRGGEKLFF.

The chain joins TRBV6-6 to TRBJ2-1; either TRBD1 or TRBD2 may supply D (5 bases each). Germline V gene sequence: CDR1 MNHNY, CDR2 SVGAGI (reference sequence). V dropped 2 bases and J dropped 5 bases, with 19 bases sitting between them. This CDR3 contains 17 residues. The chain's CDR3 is CASSYRPGPDFNNEQFF. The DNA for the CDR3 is TGTGCCAGCAGTTACCGTCCGGGACCCGACTTCAACAATGAGCAGTTCTTC.

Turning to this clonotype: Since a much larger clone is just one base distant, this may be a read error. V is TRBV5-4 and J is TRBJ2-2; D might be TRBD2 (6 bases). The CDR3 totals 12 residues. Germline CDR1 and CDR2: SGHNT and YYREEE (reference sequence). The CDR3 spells CASSGVGGKLFF. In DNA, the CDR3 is TGTGCCAGCAGCGGGGTAGGCGGGAAGCTGTTTTTT. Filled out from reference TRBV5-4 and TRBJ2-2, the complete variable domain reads ETGVTQSPTHLIKTRGQQVTLRCSSQSGHNTVSWYQQALGQGPQFIFQYYREEENGRGNFPPRFSGLQFPNYSSELNVNALELDDSALYLCASSGVGGKLFFGEGSRLTVL.

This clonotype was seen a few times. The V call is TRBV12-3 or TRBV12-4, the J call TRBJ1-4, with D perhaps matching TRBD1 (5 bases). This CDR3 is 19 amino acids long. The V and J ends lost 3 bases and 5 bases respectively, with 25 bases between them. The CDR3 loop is CASSFFISPTTRVNEKLFF. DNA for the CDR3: TGTGCCAGCAGTTTTTTCATTAGCCCGACAACCAGGGTAAATGAAAAACTGTTTTTT.

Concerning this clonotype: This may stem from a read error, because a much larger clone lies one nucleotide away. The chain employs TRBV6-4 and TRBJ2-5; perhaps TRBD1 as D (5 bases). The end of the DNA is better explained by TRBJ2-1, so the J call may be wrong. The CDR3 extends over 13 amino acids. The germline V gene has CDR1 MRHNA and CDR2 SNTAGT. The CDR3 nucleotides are TGTGCCAGCAGTAAGGGGTCGAACGATGAGCAGTTCTTC. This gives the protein CASSKGSNDEQFF.

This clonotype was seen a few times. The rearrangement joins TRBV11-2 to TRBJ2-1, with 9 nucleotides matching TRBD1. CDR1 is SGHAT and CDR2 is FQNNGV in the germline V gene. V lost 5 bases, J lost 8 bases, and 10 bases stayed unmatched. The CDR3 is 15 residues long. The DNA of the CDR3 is TGTGCCAGCAGCCGCCTAGGGACAGGGCGCGATGAGCAGTTCTTC. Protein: CASSRLGTGRDEQFF.

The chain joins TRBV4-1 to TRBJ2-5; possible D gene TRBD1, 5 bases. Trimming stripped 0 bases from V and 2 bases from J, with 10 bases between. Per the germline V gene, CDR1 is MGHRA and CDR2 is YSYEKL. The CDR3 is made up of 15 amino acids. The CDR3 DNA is TGCGCCAGCAGCCAAGATACGACAGCGCAAGAGACCCAGTACTTC. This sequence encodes CASSQDTTAQETQYF.

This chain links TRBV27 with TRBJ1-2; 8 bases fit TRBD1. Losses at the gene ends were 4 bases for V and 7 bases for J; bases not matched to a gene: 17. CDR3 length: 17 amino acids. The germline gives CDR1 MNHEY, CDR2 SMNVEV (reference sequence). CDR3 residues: CASSSADRESYFAGYTF. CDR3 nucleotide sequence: TGTGCCAGCAGTTCCGCGGACAGGGAGTCGTATTTTGCTGGCTACACCTTC.

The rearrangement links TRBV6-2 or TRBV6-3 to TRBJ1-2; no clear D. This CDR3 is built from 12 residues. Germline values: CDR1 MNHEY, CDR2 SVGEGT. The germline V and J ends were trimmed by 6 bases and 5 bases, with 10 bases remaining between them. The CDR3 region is CASSHSGYGYTF. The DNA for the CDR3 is TGTGCCAGCAGCCACTCAGGATATGGCTACACCTTC.